This T cell receptor beta chain was sequenced for a study of regulatory T cells in long-lasting Graves disease (dated by TCRdb to the early 2020s). Some background on the complete study: Newly diagnosed Graves' disease patients had taken antithyroid drugs for less than 3 months. TCR sequencing covered 13 persistent and approximately 20 newly diagnosed Graves' disease patients, 33 samples in total. The study was conducted in China and was registered as a clinical trial. This study used TCR sequencing and RNA sequencing of peripheral blood to compare persistent Graves' disease patients against newly diagnosed Graves' disease patients. Broader findings and caveats from the paper: Only peripheral blood was studied, because thyroid tissue, the primary lesion, was inaccessible. The authors acknowledged the small sample size as a limitation that may reduce accuracy. Only the TCR beta chain was sequenced and analyzed. A larger number of public clonotypes was shared among persistent patients (fewer than 3,000) than among newly diagnosed patients (around 970). Compared with newly diagnosed patients, persistent Graves' disease patients had lower TCR Shannon entropy and fewer highly expanded clones, which suggests clonal expansion.

The sample's time point label, decoded: newly diagnosed GD, antithyroid drugs for less than 3 months. For both TCR sequencing and RNA sequencing, RNA was extracted from PBMCs using TRIzol. The diagnosis of Graves' disease followed American Thyroid Association guidelines. Recruitment of patients was carried out at an endocrinology department in Xi'an, China. Each patient gave approximately 9 milliliters of peripheral blood, collected in an EDTA anticoagulant tube. Ficoll Paque Plus density gradient separation was used to isolate PBMCs, and no further T cell sorting was done. An Agilent 2100 Bioanalyzer and agarose gel were used to check RNA quality, while a NanoDrop 2000 measured RNA concentration. To prepare the library, multiplex PCR was applied. Sequencing was performed on an Illumina HiSeq 4000. TCR beta libraries were built with iRepertoire HTBI primers and Arm-PCR amplification of CDR3 regions. Before sequencing, the PCR products underwent gel purification. In the paper's pipeline: A total of 60 to 80 TRBV and 14 TRBJ segments were identified across samples and were used for gene usage analysis of CDR3 amino acid clonotypes. COPE and FqMerger were used to merge filtered high-quality paired reads into contigs. BLAST was used to align contigs to IMGT TRBV, TRBD and TRBJ reference genes, with CDR3 defined following IMGT. Highly expanded clones were defined as clonotypes with a frequency above 0.1%. Shannon entropy served as the measure of repertoire diversity, while the Gini coefficient captured V-J evenness. A clonotype was considered public if more than one individual shared it. TCRdb reworked the public reads: Q25 trimming with fastp, MiXCR clone assembly, productive beta chains retained. Each entry merges the rows of one CDR3 protein and shows their most common DNA and genes. The V and J calls reflect TCRdb's pipeline rather than the authors' work. Present in this sample are 400,000 to 500,000 distinct CDR3 sequences, 14% of which were seen just once. Approximately 15% of the sample comes from the top ten.

This clonotype has just a few counts. Its antigen is currently not known. Base qualities are not at hand, and no much larger clone is one base apart. This sample also belongs to another study, concerning T cells in Graves' hyperthyroidism and ophthalmopathy. The second study reports: Graves' hyperthyroidism was defined as stable when no progression to ophthalmopathy occurred over 18 months of follow-up. The hyperthyroidism patients were between 18 and 65 years old and newly diagnosed, with a disease duration of less than 2 months. Patients with uncontrolled infections, other autoimmune diseases, pregnancy or lactation were excluded. Diagnoses were based on clinical symptoms, serum thyroxine and TRAb, thyroid ultrasound and orbital computed tomography. The first round of RT-PCR for the TCR CDR3 was performed with the HTBI primer set and the Qiagen OneStep RT-PCR kit. Most expanded thyroid clonotypes (frequency above 0.001) were also found in blood, which suggests that blood repertoires may mirror thyroid immune responses. A model built on a 13 V-J signature distinguished ophthalmopathy from stable hyperthyroidism, reaching around 87% sensitivity and around 81% specificity in cross-validation and 80%/75% in testing. In validation, progression to ophthalmopathy was predicted by the model with 65% to 71% sensitivity and approximately 78% specificity, a median of around 5.9 months before onset. A discovery cohort of around 98 patients, about 44 with Graves' ophthalmopathy and roughly 59 with stable Graves' hyperthyroidism, was used to find distinguishing TCR V-J signatures. Prospective prediction of ophthalmopathy was tested in an independent validation cohort of some 20 hyperthyroidism patients and 15 to 17 patients who later progressed to ophthalmopathy. For training and testing, the roughly 97 patients in the discovery cohort were randomly divided in a 7:3 ratio. The study also compared thyroid tissue and blood T-cell repertoires from several Graves' hyperthyroidism patients. Following sampling, methimazole starting at 30 mg daily was given to hyperthyroidism patients, and high-dose intravenous methylprednisolone was given to ophthalmopathy patients. The libraries were constructed in a second round of multiplex PCR and then size-selected and purified. Libraries were sequenced paired-end with 100 bp reads on an Illumina HiSeq2000. SOAPnuke was used to process the raw data, with reads discarded if the reads contained adapters or uncalled bases, had a mean Phred below 15, or lacked an exact constant-primer or identifier match. COPE v1.2.5 was used to merge high-quality paired reads, and clonotypes were defined as unique nucleotide sequences. Clonotypes were aligned to IMGT TRBV, TRBD and TRBJ reference segments using MiTCR v1.1. Analysis was restricted to V-J combinations with a frequency above 0.0001, which covered roughly 99% of repertoires. The TCS score was defined as F50 (clonal expansion) divided by E x V (chaos), with BLOSUM62-based TCRdist calculated between CDR3 peptides within each V-J. Welch's t-statistics and random forest reduced around 550 V-J features to 13, which were used in a naive Bayes classifier (R e1071). No statistical method was used to fix the sample size in advance, and group allocation was not hidden from the investigators. The paper reports TCR Vbeta CDR3 sequencing of about 140 peripheral blood samples: around 41 ophthalmopathy, fewer than 85 hyperthyroidism and approximately 17 progressor patients.

This TCR derives from a woman aged 50 to 60 with Graves disease. Donor details come from another sample of the same person, matched by shared clones. The sample here was peripheral blood mononuclear cells (PBMCs), taken at new diagnosis, from a patient treated with antithyroid drugs.

The nucleotides are TGTGCCAGCAGAAGACTGACAGGGTCTAGCTCTGGGGCCAACGTCCTGACTTTC. Its protein product is CASRRLTGSSSGANVLTF. The chain is made from TRBV27 and TRBJ2-6, with 7 bases in between that match TRBD1. Looking up the germline V gene (reference sequence) yields CDR1 MNHEY and CDR2 SMNVEV. V loses 6 bases at its end and J loses 0 bases; junction bases beyond the gene matches: 11. Reading from cysteine to phenylalanine, the CDR3 counts 18 amino acids. Of the read, only the CDR3 DNA is kept; its 54 bases are in frame from base 1.